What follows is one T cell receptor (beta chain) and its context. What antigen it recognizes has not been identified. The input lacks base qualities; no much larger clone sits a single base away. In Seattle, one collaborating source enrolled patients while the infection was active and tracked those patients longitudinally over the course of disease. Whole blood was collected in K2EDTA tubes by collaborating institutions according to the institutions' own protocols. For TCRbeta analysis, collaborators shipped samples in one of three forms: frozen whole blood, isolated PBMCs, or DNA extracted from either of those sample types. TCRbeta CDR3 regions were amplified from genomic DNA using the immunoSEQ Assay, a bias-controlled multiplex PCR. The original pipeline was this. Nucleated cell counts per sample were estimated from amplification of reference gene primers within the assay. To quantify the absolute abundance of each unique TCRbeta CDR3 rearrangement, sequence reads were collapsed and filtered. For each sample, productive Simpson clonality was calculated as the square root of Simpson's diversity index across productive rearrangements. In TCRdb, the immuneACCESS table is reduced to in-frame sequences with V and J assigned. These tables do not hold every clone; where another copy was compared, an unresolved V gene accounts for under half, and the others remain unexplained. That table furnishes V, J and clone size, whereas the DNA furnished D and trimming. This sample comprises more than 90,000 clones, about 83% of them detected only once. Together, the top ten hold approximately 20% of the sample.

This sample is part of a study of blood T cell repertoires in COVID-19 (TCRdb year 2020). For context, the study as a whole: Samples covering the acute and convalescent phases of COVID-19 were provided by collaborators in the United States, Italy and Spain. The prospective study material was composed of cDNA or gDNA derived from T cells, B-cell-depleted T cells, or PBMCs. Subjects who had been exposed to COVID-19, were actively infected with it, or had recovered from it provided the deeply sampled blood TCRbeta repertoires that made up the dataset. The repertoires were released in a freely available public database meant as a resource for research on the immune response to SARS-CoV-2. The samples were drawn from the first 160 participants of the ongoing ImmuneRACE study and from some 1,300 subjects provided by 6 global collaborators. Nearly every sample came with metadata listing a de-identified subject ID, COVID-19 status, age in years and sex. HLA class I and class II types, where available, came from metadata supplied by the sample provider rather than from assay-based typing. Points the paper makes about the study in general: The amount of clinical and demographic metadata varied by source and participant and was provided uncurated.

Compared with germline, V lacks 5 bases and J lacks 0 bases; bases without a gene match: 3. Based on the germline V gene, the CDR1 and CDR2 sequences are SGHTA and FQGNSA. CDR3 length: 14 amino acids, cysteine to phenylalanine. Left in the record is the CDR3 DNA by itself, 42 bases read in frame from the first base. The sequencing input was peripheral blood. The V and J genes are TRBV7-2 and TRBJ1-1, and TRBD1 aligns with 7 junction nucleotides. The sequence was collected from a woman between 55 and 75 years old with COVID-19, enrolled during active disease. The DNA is TGTGCCAGCAGCCCGGGACAGATGAACACTGAAGCTTTCTTT. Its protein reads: CASSPGQMNTEAFF.